The subject of this entry is one TCR beta chain. Its antigen remains unknown. This may come from a read error, since a much larger clone is one base off. Libraries of TCR beta came from iRepertoire HTBI primers plus Arm-PCR of CDR3 regions. Original processing methods: The samples yielded 62 TRBV and some 15 TRBJ segments. Via MiXCR, TCRdb re-called the multiplex PCR reads, giving one row per CDR3 protein. TCRdb, not the authors, supplied the V and J calls. The sample lists roughly 400,000 distinct CDR3 sequences, under 25% occurring once. This sample was included in a study of regulatory T cells in long-lasting Graves disease. Regarding time point: persistent/refractory GD, antithyroid drugs over 5 years with positive TRAb. RNA from PBMCs was the source of the TCR library. Patients were from an endocrinology department in Xi'an, China. Study-wide results and limits: Newly diagnosed Graves' patients exceeded persistent ones in TCR diversity. It was in persistent disease that TRBV28, TRBJ1-2 and TRBJ2-5 were favored.

This CDR3 is built from 15 residues. Germline V gives CDR1 DFQATT, CDR2 SNEGSKA (reference sequence). The clonotype comes from a female donor with Graves disease. This chain links TRBV20-1 with TRBJ2-4; perhaps TRBD1 as D (6 bases). This specimen consisted of peripheral blood mononuclear cells (PBMCs), obtained when the disease was refractory, from a patient treated with antithyroid drugs. The CDR3 sequence: CSGVGTIGAKNIRYF. CDR3 nucleotides: TGCAGTGGGGTCGGGACAATCGGAGCCAAAAACATTCGGTACTTC.